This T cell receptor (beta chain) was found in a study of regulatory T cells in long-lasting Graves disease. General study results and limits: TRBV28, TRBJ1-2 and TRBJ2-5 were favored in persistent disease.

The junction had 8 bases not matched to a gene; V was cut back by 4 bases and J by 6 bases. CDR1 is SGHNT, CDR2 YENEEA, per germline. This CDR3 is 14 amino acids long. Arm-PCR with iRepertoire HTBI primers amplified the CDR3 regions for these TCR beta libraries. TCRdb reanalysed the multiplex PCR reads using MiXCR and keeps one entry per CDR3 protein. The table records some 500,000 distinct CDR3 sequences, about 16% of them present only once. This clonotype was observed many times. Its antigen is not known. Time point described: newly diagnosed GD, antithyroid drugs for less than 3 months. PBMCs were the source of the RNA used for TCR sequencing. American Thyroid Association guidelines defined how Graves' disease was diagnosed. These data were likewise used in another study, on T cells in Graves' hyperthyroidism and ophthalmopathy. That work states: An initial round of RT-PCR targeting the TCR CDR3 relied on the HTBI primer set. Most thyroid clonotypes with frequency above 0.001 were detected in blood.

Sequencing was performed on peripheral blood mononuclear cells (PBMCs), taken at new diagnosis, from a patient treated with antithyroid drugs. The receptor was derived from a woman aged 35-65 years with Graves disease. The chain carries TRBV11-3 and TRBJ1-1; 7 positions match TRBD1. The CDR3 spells CASSSPTGRAEAFF. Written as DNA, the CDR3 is TGTGCCAGCAGCTCCCCGACAGGGCGGGCTGAAGCTTTCTTT.